This T cell receptor (beta chain) was retrieved from a study of blood T cell repertoires in COVID-19. The germline gives CDR1 SGHDN, CDR2 FVKESK. The CDR3 extends over 16 amino acids. The germline V and J ends were trimmed by 4 bases and 0 bases, with 16 bases remaining between them. In the original processing: Reference gene primer amplification in the assay estimated nucleated cell counts. Libraries were prepared by immunoSEQ multiplex PCR; TCRdb keeps only in-frame clonotypes and omits some of them. The D gene and trimming were derived from the DNA, and the V and J assignments and clone size from that table. The data contain under 250,000 clones, around 87% of them seen just once; the ten biggest clones take up about 3.3%. Those who participated ranged in age from roughly 18 to 90 years and resided in about two dozen US areas. Participants' own reports of clinical history determined their cohort assignment.

The sample taken for sequencing was PBMCs or T cells enriched from blood (not recorded which). The receptor comes from a woman in her late teens or twenties in a cohort exposed to, infected with or recovered from COVID-19 (not recorded which). The chain links TRBV14 to TRBJ2-7; D perhaps matches TRBD2 (6 bases). The CDR3 spells CASSPRMAGPSYEQYF. CDR3 coding DNA: TGTGCCAGCAGCCCACGTATGGCGGGGCCCTCCTACGAGCAGTACTTC.